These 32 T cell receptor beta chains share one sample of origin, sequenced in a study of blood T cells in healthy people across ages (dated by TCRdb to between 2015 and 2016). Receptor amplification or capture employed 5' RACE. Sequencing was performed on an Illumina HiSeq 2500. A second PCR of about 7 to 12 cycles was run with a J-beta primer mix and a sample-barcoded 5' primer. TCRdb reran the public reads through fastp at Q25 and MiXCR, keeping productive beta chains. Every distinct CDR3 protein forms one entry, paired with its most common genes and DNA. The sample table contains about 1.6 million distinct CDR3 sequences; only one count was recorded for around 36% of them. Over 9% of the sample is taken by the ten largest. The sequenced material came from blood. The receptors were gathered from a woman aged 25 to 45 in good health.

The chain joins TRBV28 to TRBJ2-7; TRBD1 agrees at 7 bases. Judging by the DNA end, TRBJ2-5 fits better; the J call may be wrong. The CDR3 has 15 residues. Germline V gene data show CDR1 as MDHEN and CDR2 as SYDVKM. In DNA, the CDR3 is TGTGCCAACAGATCAGCGACAGGGATGGGAGAGACCCAGTACTTC. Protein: CANRSATGMGETQYF.

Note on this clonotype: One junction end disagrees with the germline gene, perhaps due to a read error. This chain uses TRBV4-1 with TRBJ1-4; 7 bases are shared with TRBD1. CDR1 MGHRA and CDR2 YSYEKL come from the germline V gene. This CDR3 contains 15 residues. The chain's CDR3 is CVSSYQGDGALKLFF. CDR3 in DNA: TGCGTCAGCAGCTACCAGGGGGATGGTGCCTTAAAACTGTTTTTT.

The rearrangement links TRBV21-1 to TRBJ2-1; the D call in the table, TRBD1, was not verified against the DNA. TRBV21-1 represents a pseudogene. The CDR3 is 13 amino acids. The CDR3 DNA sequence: TGTGCCAGCAGCAAAAAGGGGACAGGAGAGCAGTTCTTC. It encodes CASSKKGTGEQFF.

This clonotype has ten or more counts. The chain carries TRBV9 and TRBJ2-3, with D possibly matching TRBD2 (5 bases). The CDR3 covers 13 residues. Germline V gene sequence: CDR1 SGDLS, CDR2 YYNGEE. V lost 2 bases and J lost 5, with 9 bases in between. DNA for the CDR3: TGTGCCAGCAGCGTGCGGAGCGGAGATACGCAGTATTTT. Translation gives CASSVRSGDTQYF.

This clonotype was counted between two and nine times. Here the CDR3 DNA reads TGCGCCAGTCAACTAGCGGGGGGGTCCTACAATGAGCAGTTCTTC. Translated, it gives CASQLAGGSYNEQFF. J is TRBJ2-1 and V is TRBV5-1, with 13 bases aligning to TRBD2. Trimming took 8 bases from V and 1 from J; bases not matched to a gene: 3. The CDR3 runs to 15 residues. Germline CDR1 and CDR2: SGHRS and YFSETQ.

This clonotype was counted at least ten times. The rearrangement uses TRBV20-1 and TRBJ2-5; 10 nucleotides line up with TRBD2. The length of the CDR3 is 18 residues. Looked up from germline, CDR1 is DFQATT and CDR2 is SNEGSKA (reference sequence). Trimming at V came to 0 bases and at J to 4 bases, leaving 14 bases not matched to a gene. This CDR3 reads CSARDSGASGSIGETQYF. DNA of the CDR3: TGCAGTGCTAGAGATTCAGGAGCTAGCGGGAGTATCGGAGAGACCCAGTACTTC.

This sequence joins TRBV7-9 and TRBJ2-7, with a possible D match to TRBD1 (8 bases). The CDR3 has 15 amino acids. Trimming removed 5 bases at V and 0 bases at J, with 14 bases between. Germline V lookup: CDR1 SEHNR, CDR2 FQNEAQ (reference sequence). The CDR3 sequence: CASSQQGGTSYEQYF. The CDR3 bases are TGTGCCAGCAGCCAACAGGGGGGGACCTCCTACGAGCAGTACTTC.

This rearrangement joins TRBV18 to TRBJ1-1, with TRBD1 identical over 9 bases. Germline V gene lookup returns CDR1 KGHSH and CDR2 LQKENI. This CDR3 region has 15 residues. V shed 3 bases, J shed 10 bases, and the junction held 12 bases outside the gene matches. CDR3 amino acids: CASSPAGTGIRVAFF. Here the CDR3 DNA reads TGTGCCAGCTCACCGGCCGGGACAGGGATTAGGGTAGCTTTCTTT.

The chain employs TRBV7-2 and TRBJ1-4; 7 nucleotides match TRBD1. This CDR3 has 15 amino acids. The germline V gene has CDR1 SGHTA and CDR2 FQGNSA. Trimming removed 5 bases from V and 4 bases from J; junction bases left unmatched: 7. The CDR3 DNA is TGTGCCAGCAGCCTTTCGGGACAGCGTAATGAAAAACTGTTTTTT. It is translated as CASSLSGQRNEKLFF.

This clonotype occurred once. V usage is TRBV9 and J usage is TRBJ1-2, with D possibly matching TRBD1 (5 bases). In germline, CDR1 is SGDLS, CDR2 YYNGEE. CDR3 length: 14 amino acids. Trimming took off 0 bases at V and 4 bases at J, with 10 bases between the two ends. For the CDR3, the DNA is TGTGCCAGCAGCGTAGATTTCGGGACCTATGGCTACACCTTC. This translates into CASSVDFGTYGYTF.

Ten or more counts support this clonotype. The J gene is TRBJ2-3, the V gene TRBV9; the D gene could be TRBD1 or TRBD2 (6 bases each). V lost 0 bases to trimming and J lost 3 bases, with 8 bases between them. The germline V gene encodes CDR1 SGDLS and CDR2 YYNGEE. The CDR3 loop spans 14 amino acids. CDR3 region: CASSVEGGTDTQYF. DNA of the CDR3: TGTGCCAGCAGCGTAGAGGGGGGAACAGATACGCAGTATTTT.

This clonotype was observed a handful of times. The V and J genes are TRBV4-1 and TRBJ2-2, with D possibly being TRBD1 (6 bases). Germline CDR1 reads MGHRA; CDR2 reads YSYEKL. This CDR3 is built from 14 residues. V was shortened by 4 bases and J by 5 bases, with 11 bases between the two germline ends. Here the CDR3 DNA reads TGCGCCAGCAGCCCTGACAGGACAACCGGGGAGCTGTTTTTT. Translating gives CASSPDRTTGELFF.

CDR3: CSATVTGPLDTQYF. CDR3 DNA sequence: TGCAGTGCCACAGTGACAGGGCCATTAGATACGCAGTATTTT. The chain has TRBV20-1 and TRBJ2-3, with TRBD1 matching 7 bases. V lost 6 bases and J lost 5; bases outside the gene matches: 11. This CDR3 contains 14 residues. Per germline, CDR1 DFQATT and CDR2 SNEGSKA (reference sequence).

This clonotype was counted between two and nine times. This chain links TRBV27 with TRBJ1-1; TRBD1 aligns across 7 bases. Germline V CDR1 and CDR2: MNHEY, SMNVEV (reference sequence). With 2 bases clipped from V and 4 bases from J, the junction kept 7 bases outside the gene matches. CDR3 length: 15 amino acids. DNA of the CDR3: TGTGCCAGCAGTTTAGCTCGACAGGGAAGCACTGAAGCTTTCTTT. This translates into CASSLARQGSTEAFF.

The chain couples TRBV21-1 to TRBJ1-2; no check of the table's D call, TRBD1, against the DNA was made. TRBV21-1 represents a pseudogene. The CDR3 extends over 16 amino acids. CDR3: CASSKSWRGRGYGYTF. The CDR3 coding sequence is TGTGCCAGCAGCAAAAGTTGGAGGGGAAGGGGCTATGGCTACACCTTC.

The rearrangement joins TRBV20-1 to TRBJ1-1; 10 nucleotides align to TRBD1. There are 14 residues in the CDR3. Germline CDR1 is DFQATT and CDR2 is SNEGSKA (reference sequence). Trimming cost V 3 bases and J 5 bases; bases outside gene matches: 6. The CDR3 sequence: CSASIGTGVTEAFF. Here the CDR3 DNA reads TGCAGTGCTAGTATCGGGACAGGGGTAACTGAAGCTTTCTTT.

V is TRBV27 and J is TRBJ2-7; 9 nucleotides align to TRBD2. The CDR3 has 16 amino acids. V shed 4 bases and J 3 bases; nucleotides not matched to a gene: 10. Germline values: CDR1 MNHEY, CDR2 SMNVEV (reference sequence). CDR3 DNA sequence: TGTGCCAGCAGTTCGACGACTAGCGGACAAGGCTACGAGCAGTACTTC. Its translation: CASSSTTSGQGYEQYF.

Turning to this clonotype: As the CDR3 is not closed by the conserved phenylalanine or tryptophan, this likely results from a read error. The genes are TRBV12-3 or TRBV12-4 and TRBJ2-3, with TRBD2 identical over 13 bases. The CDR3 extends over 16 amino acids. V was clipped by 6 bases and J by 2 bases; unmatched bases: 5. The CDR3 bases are TGTGCCAGCAGCTGGACTAGCGGGGGACCCACAGATACGCAGTATTCT. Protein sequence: CASSWTSGGPTDTQYS.

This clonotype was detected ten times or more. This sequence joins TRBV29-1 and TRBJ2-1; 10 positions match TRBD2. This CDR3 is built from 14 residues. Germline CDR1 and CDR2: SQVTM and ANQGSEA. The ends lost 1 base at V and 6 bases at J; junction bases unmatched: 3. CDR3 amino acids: CSVEASGSGNEQFF. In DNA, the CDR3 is TGCAGCGTTGAAGCTAGCGGGAGTGGCAATGAGCAGTTCTTC.

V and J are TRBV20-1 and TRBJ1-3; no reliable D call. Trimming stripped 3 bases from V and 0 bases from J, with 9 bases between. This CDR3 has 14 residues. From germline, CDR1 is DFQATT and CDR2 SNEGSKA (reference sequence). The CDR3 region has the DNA TGCAGTGCTAGCCCTCGGGGCTCTGGAAACACCATATATTTT. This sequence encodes CSASPRGSGNTIYF.

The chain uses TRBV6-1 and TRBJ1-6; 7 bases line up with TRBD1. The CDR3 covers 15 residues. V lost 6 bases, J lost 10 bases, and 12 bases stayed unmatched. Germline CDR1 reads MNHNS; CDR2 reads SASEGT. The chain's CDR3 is CASSERMTGSSPLHF. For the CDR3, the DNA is TGTGCCAGCAGCGAAAGGATGACAGGGTCCTCACCCCTCCACTTT.

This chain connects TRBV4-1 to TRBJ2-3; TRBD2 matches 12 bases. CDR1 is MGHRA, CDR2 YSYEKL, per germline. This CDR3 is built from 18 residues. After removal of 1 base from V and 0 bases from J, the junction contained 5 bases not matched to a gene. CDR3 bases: TGCGCCAGCAGCCAAGTGTCTAGCGGGGGGGCTAGCACAGATACGCAGTATTTT. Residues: CASSQVSSGGASTDTQYF.

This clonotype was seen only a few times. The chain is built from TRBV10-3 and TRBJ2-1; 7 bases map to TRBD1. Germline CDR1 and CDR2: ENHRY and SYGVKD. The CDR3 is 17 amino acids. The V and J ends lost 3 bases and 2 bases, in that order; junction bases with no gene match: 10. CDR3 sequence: CAISDPDRQGTYNEQFF. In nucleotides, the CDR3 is TGTGCCATCAGTGACCCCGATAGACAGGGAACCTACAATGAGCAGTTCTTC.

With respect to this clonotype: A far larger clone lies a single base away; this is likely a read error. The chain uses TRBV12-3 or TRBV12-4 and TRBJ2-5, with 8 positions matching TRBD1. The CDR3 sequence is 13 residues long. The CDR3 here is CAGSPGGRETQYF. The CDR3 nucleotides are TGTGCCGGCAGTCCAGGGGGCCGGGAGACCCAGTACTTC.

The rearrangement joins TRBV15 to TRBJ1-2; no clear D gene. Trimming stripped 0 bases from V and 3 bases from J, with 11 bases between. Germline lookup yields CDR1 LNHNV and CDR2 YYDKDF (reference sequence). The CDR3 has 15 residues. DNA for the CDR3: TGTGCCACCAGCAGAGATCGGGGAAGGGACTATGGCTACACCTTC. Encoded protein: CATSRDRGRDYGYTF.

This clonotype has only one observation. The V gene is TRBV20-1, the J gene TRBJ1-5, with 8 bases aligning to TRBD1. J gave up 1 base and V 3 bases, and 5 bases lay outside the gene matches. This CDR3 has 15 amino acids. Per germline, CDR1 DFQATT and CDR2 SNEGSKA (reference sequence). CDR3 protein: CSASLQGGSNQPQHF. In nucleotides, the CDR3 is TGCAGTGCTAGCCTACAGGGGGGCAGCAATCAGCCCCAGCATTTT.

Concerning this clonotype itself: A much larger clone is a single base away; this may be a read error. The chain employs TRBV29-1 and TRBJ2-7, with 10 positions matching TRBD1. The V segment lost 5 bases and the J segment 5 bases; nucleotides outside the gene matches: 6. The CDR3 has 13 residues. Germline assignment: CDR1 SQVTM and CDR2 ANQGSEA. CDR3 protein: CSVQGQGCHEQYF. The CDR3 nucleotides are TGCAGCGTTCAGGGACAGGGGTGCCACGAGCAGTACTTC.

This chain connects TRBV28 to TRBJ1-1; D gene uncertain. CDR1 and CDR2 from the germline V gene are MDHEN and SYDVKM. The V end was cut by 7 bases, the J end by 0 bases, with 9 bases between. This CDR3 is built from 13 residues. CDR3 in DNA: TGTGCCAGCAAGGTTCCAATGAACACTGAAGCTTTCTTT. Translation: CASKVPMNTEAFF. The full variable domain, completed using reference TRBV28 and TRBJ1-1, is DVKVTQSSRYLVKRTGEKVFLECVQDMDHENMFWYRQDPGLGLRLIYFSYDVKMKEKGDIPEGYSVSREKKERFSLILESASTNQTSMYLCASKVPMNTEAFFGQGTRLTVV.

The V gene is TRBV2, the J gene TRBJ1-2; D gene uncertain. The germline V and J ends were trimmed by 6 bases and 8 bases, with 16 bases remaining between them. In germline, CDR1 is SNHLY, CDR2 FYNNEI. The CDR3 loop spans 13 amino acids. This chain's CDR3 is CASSAISQEGYTF. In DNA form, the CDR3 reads TGTGCCAGCAGCGCTATAAGTCAAGAGGGCTACACCTTC.

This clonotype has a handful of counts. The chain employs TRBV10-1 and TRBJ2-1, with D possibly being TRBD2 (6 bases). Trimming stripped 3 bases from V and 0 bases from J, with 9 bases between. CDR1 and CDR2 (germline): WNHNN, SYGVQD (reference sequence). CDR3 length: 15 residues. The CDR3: CASSDAGSSYNEQFF. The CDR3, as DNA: TGCGCCAGCAGTGACGCGGGGAGCTCCTACAATGAGCAGTTCTTC.

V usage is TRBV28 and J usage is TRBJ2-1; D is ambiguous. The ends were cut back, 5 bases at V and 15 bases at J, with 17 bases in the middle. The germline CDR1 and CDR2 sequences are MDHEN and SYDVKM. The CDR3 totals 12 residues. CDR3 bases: TGTGCCAGCAGTACCCGACTTAAGGTATGGTTCTTC. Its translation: CASSTRLKVWFF.

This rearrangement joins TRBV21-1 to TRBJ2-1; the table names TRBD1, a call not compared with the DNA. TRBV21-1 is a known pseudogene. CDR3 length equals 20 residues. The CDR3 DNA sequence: TGTGCCAGCAGCAAAGTATTAACAACCATGGGGACAGGGTTTTACAATGAGCAGTTCTTC. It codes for CASSKVLTTMGTGFYNEQFF.